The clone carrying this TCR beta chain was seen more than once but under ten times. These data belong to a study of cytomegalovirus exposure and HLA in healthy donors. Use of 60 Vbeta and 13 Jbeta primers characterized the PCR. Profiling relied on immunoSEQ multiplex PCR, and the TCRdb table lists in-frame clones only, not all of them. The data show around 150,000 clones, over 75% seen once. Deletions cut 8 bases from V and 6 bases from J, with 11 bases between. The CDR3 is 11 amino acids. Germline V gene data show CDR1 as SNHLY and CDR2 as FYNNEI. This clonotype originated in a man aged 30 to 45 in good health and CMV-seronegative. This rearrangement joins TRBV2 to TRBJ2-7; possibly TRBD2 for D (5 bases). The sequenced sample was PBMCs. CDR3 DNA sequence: TGTGCCAGCGAGCTAGCTGGCGAGCAGTACTTC. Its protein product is CASELAGEQYF.